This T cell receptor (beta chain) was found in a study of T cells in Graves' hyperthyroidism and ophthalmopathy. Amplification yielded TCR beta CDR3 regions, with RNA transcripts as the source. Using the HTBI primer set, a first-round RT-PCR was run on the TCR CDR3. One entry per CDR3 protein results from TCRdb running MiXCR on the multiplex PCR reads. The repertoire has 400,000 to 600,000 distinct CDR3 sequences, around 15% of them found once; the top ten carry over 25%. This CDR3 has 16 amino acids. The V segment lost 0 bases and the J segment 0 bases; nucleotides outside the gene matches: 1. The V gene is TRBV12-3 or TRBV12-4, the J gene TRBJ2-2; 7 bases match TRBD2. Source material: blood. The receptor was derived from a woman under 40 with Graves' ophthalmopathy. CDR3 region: CASSLAGGPNTGELFF. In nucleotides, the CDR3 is TGTGCCAGCAGTTTAGCGGGAGGGCCGAACACCGGGGAGCTGTTTTTT.